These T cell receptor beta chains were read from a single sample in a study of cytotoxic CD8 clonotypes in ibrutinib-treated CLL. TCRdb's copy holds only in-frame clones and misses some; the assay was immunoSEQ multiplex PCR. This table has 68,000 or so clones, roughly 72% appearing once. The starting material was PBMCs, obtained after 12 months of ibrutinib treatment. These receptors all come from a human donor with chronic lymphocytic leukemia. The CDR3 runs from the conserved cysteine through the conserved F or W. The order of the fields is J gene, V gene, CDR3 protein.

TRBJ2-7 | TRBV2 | CASSEVYQGMDEQYF
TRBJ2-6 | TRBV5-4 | CASSLEEGAGANVLTF
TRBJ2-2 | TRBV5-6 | CASSFTGRPGELFF
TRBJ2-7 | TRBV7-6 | CASSLDGYYEQYF
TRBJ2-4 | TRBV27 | CASSLSRREGDKNIQYF
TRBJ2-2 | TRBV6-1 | CASSERSSTGELFF
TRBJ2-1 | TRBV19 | CASSMGGNEQFF
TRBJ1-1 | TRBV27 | CASKPYRALNTEAFF
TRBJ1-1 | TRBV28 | CVVGTGRNTEAFF
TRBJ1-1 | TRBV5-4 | CASGWLDTEAFF
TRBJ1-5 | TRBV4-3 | CASSREDRDDQPQHF
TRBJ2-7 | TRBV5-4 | CASSLTGGLYEQYF
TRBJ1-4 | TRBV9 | CASSTDSATNEKLFF
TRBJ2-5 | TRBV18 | CASSLDRGQETQYF
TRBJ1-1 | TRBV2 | CASIKNTEAFF
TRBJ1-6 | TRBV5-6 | CASSLGPSSPLHF